Each of the 13 T cell receptor beta chains below was sequenced from the same sample in a study of blood T cell repertoires in COVID-19. Profiling relied on immunoSEQ multiplex PCR, and the TCRdb table lists in-frame clones only, not all of them. The table lists almost 200,000 clones, 86% of them singletons. Sequencing used peripheral blood. Source of these receptors: a woman in her seventies with acute or convalescent COVID-19.

This clone was detected only once. The chain recombines TRBV11-3 with TRBJ1-2; perhaps TRBD1 as D (6 bases). This CDR3 comprises 15 residues. The germline V and J ends were trimmed by 1 base and 3 bases, with 12 bases remaining between them. The germline V gene has CDR1 SGHNT and CDR2 YENEEA. Written as DNA, the CDR3 is TGTGCCAGCAGCTTAGGTACAGGGAAAGACTATGGCTACACCTTC. Translated, it gives CASSLGTGKDYGYTF.

The rearrangement links TRBV2 to TRBJ1-3; D call uncertain. Trimming took 6 bases from V and 4 from J, leaving 10 bases between them. Germline values: CDR1 SNHLY, CDR2 FYNNEI. This CDR3 has 13 residues. The CDR3 bases are TGTGCCAGCAGGGCCGGGAGCGGAAACACCATATATTTT. Translation gives CASRAGSGNTIYF.

The rearrangement links TRBV11-3 to TRBJ1-1; D gene ambiguous. The germline CDR1 and CDR2 sequences are SGHNT and YENEEA. The CDR3 length is 12 residues. Trimming left V 4 bases short and J 2 bases short, with 5 bases between. The CDR3, as DNA: TGTGCCAGCAGCTACAGCAACACTGAAGCTTTCTTT. Protein: CASSYSNTEAFF.

The chain combines TRBV7-8 with TRBJ1-3; TRBD1 agrees at 7 bases. Germline V gene sequence: CDR1 SGHVS, CDR2 FQNEAQ. This CDR3 has 15 amino acids. With V trimmed by 5 bases and J by 0 bases, 4 bases remained unmatched. CDR3 in amino acids: CASSTRQGSGNTIYF. In DNA form, the CDR3 reads TGTGCCAGCAGCACCCGACAGGGCTCTGGAAACACCATATATTTT.

V usage is TRBV3-1 (or the pseudogene TRBV3-2) and J usage is TRBJ1-1; maybe TRBD1 (6 bases). Trimming removed 4 bases from V and 4 bases from J, with 19 bases in between. This CDR3 comprises 16 residues. Per the germline V gene, CDR1 is LGHDT and CDR2 is YNNKEL (reference sequence). The CDR3: CASSPDQGKRSTEAFF. The CDR3 nucleotides read TGTGCCAGCAGCCCCGATCAGGGGAAGCGGAGCACTGAAGCTTTCTTT.

The chain combines TRBV12-5 with TRBJ2-1; maybe TRBD2 (6 bases). The length of the CDR3 is 13 residues. Germline V gives CDR1 LGHNT, CDR2 FRNRAP. The V and J ends lost 7 bases and 1 base respectively, with 8 bases between them. CDR3 nucleotide sequence: TGTGCTAGTGAGGGGACTTCCTACAATGAGCAGTTCTTC. This sequence encodes CASEGTSYNEQFF.

J is TRBJ1-2 and V is TRBV7-9; 7 nucleotides match TRBD1. The germline V gene encodes CDR1 SEHNR and CDR2 FQNEAQ (reference sequence). This CDR3 region has 14 residues. With V trimmed by 2 bases and J by 6 bases, 6 bases remained unmatched. The CDR3 spells CASSLYQGGDGYTF. CDR3 DNA sequence: TGTGCCAGCAGCTTATATCAGGGGGGAGATGGCTACACCTTC.

The sample holds one count of this clone. V is TRBV10-1 and J is TRBJ2-1; D perhaps matches TRBD1 (6 bases). This CDR3 is built from 17 residues. Germline V gene sequence: CDR1 WNHNN, CDR2 SYGVQD (reference sequence). The V gene lost 2 bases and the J gene lost 3 bases, with 17 bases spanning the gap. The CDR3 loop reads CASSETTGLGGYNEQFF. CDR3 DNA: TGCGCCAGCAGTGAGACCACCGGCTTAGGGGGCTACAATGAGCAGTTCTTC.

J is TRBJ1-4 and V is TRBV2; possibly TRBD1 for D (5 bases). In germline, CDR1 is SNHLY, CDR2 FYNNEI. This CDR3 contains 14 residues. Trimming left V 4 bases short and J 5 bases short, with 11 bases between. The chain's CDR3 is CASSVRRVNEKLFF. CDR3 DNA sequence: TGTGCCAGCAGTGTTCGCAGGGTAAATGAAAAACTGTTTTTT.

The table lists this clone with a count of one. The CDR3 sequence: CAISESSYYGYTF. The CDR3, as DNA: TGTGCCATCAGTGAGTCCTCCTACTATGGCTACACCTTC. The chain uses TRBV10-3 and TRBJ1-2; D ambiguous. CDR1 is ENHRY and CDR2 is SYGVKD in the germline V gene. With 0 bases removed from V and 3 bases from J, the gap between germline ends came to 5 bases. The CDR3 has 13 residues.

V is TRBV11-2 and J is TRBJ1-1; 7 bases match TRBD1. Trimming cost V 1 base and J 0 bases; bases outside gene matches: 14. The CDR3 loop spans 19 amino acids. CDR1 is SGHAT and CDR2 is FQNNGV in the germline V gene. The CDR3 protein is CASSLGRGGNSAMNTEAFF. The CDR3 DNA sequence: TGTGCCAGCAGCTTAGGAAGAGGGGGCAACTCGGCCATGAACACTGAAGCTTTCTTT.

This sequence joins TRBV11-2 and TRBJ2-1; D unclear. This CDR3 has 15 amino acids. The ends were cut back, 5 bases at V and 4 bases at J, with 15 bases in the middle. CDR1 SGHAT and CDR2 FQNNGV come from the germline V gene. The CDR3 protein is CASSARLMSYNEQFF. The CDR3 nucleotides are TGTGCCAGCAGCGCCAGACTCATGTCGTACAATGAGCAGTTCTTC.

This chain connects TRBV2 to TRBJ2-5; 10 positions match TRBD1. Germline assignment: CDR1 SNHLY and CDR2 FYNNEI. This CDR3 is built from 16 residues. V gave up 6 bases and J gave up 7 bases; unmatched junction bases: 14. The chain's CDR3 is CASRGSGTGAQGTQYF. CDR3 DNA sequence: TGTGCCAGCAGGGGATCCGGGACAGGGGCTCAGGGGACCCAGTACTTC.